A single sample is the source of the 17 T cell receptor beta chains below, sequenced in a study of cytomegalovirus exposure and HLA in healthy donors. The PCR used 60 Vbeta and 13 Jbeta primers. Profiled with immunoSEQ multiplex PCR; TCRdb holds only in-frame clones, not every one. The profile shows more than 50,000 clones, 70% of them singletons. Sample: PBMCs. Receptors were obtained from a woman aged 55-69 years in good health and CMV-seropositive.

The chain couples TRBV7-9 to TRBJ2-5; D not resolved. This CDR3 is built from 10 residues. In germline, CDR1 is SEHNR, CDR2 FQNEAQ (reference sequence). The V and J ends lost 8 bases and 5 bases respectively, with 6 bases between them. Written as DNA, the CDR3 is TGTGCCAGCGCCCGGGAGACCCAGTACTTC. Its translation is CASARETQYF.

Notes on this clone: A junction end diverges from the germline sequence, so it may reflect a read error. This chain joins TRBV7-9 and TRBJ1-1, with D possibly TRBD1 on 5 matching bases. From germline, CDR1 is SEHNR and CDR2 FQNEAQ (reference sequence). The CDR3 loop spans 13 amino acids. The CDR3 region is CSSSLIQATEAFF. The CDR3 DNA sequence: TGTTCCAGCAGCTTGATACAGGCCACTGAAGCTTTCTTT.

The V and J genes are TRBV19 and TRBJ2-5; 7 bases fit TRBD1. This CDR3 region has 16 residues. Germline assignment: CDR1 LNHDA and CDR2 SQIVND (reference sequence). Trimming took 6 bases from V and 5 from J; bases not matched to a gene: 15. CDR3 nucleotide sequence: TGTGCCAGTAGCAAGTCCCGGGACAGTACTCGGGAGACCCAGTACTTC. Amino acid sequence: CASSKSRDSTRETQYF.

DNA of the CDR3: TGTGCCAGCTACCCCGGGGGGGGGCCCAATCAGCCCCAGCATTTT. Its translation: CASYPGGGPNQPQHF. The J gene is TRBJ1-5, the V gene TRBV28; D may be TRBD1 (6 bases). Germline CDR1 and CDR2: MDHEN and SYDVKM. With 8 bases removed from V and 3 bases from J, the gap between germline ends came to 17 bases. The length of the CDR3 is 15 residues. The complete variable domain, with remaining parts taken from reference TRBV28 and TRBJ1-5, reads DVKVTQSSRYLVKRTGEKVFLECVQDMDHENMFWYRQDPGLGLRLIYFSYDVKMKEKGDIPEGYSVSREKKERFSLILESASTNQTSMYLCASYPGGGPNQPQHFGDGTRLSIL.

The J gene is TRBJ2-7, the V gene TRBV25-1, with TRBD1 as a possible D gene (5 bases). Germline CDR1 and CDR2: MGHDK and SYGVNS. The CDR3 spans 14 residues. The V and J ends lost 3 bases and 2 bases respectively, with 11 bases between them. The CDR3 reads CASSDQQVPYEQYF. DNA for the CDR3: TGTGCCAGCAGTGATCAACAGGTCCCCTACGAGCAGTACTTC.

The rearrangement uses TRBV4-1 and TRBJ1-5; D gene ambiguous. The CDR3 length is 15 residues. CDR1 is MGHRA and CDR2 is YSYEKL in the germline V gene. The V end lost 3 bases, the J end lost 3 bases, and 12 bases lay between the germline ends. Written as DNA, the CDR3 is TGCGCCAGCAGCCAGAATATGGGCATCAATCAGCCCCAGCATTTT. Translated, it gives CASSQNMGINQPQHF.

The chain has TRBV7-7 and TRBJ1-1; TRBD1 aligns across 7 bases. Per the germline V gene, CDR1 is SSHAT and CDR2 is FNYEAQ (reference sequence). Trimming removed 1 base from V and 2 bases from J; junction bases left unmatched: 7. CDR3 length: 16 amino acids. The CDR3 is CASSLVPQGDNTEAFF. The DNA of the CDR3 is TGTGCCAGCAGCTTAGTCCCCCAGGGGGACAACACTGAAGCTTTCTTT.

The J gene is TRBJ2-7, the V gene TRBV18, with a tentative D call TRBD1 (5 bases). The CDR3 length is 14 residues. V gave up 1 base and J gave up 1 base, with 8 bases separating them. The V gene's germline CDR1 is KGHSH and CDR2 LQKENI. In DNA form, the CDR3 reads TGTGCCAGCTCACCACAGGGGATTTCCTACGAGCAGTACTTC. It yields the protein CASSPQGISYEQYF.

V usage is TRBV29-1 and J usage is TRBJ2-6; D unclear. V was clipped by 0 bases and J by 0 bases, with 9 bases between them. The CDR3 runs to 16 residues. CDR1 is SQVTM, CDR2 ANQGSEA, per germline. Here the CDR3 DNA reads TGCAGCGTTGAAGATCTTAGTTACTCTGGGGCCAACGTCCTGACTTTC. Protein: CSVEDLSYSGANVLTF. The variable domain in full, with the rest retrieved from reference TRBV29-1 and TRBJ2-6, is SAVISQKPSRDICQRGTSLTIQCQVDSQVTMMFWYRQQPGQSLTLIATANQGSEATYESGFVIDKFPISRPNLTFSTLTVSNMSPEDSSIYLCSVEDLSYSGANVLTFGAGSRLTVL.

The table lists this clone with a few counts. The J gene is TRBJ2-2, the V gene TRBV11-3, with D unresolved. Germline assignment: CDR1 SGHNT and CDR2 YENEEA. With 2 bases removed from V and 0 bases from J, the gap between germline ends came to 4 bases. This CDR3 has 14 residues. The CDR3 DNA is TGTGCCAGCAGCTTACGTACGAACACCGGGGAGCTGTTTTTT. Protein sequence: CASSLRTNTGELFF.

This rearrangement joins TRBV7-3 to TRBJ1-5; D gene uncertain. The CDR3 has 18 amino acids. The V end lost 2 bases, the J end lost 4 bases, and 21 bases lay between the germline ends. Germline lookup yields CDR1 SGHTA and CDR2 FQGTGA. CDR3 sequence: CASSLSEDTRFGNQPQHF. The CDR3 bases are TGTGCCAGCAGCTTATCAGAAGACACCCGATTCGGAAATCAGCCCCAGCATTTT.

V is TRBV5-1 and J is TRBJ2-1; 12 bases fit TRBD2. With V trimmed by 0 bases and J by 9 bases, 10 bases remained unmatched. CDR1 and CDR2 from the germline V gene are SGHRS and YFSETQ. The CDR3 has 17 residues. This chain's CDR3 is CASSLGPSGGGQGEQFF. The CDR3 nucleotides read TGCGCCAGCAGCTTGGGGCCTAGCGGGGGGGGCCAAGGTGAGCAGTTCTTC.

In this sample, this clone turned up a few times. CDR3 nucleotide sequence: TGTGCCAGCAGCTTAGTGTCTACTGCCAATGAGCAGTTCTTC. It yields the protein CASSLVSTANEQFF. The rearrangement joins TRBV7-2 to TRBJ2-1; D remains ambiguous. The CDR3 contains 14 residues. The V and J ends lost 1 base and 6 bases respectively, with 10 bases between them. Germline V CDR1 and CDR2: SGHTA, FQGNSA.

This clone was seen only once. The chain employs TRBV19 and TRBJ2-6, with 7 positions matching TRBD2. J lost 0 bases, V lost 0 bases, and 5 bases had no gene match. The CDR3 extends over 18 amino acids. The germline V gene encodes CDR1 LNHDA and CDR2 SQIVND (reference sequence). The CDR3 is CASSIDPRGYSGANVLTF. CDR3 sequence (DNA): TGTGCCAGTAGTATAGATCCGCGGGGGTACTCTGGGGCCAACGTCCTGACTTTC.

This clone appeared a few times. V and J are TRBV5-8 and TRBJ1-5; no definite D call. The germline V and J ends were trimmed by 3 bases and 5 bases, with 12 bases remaining between them. The CDR3 sequence is 14 residues long. The germline V gene encodes CDR1 SGHTS and CDR2 YDEGEE. The CDR3 nucleotides are TGTGCCAGCAGCTCCCTCCTCGGGGATCAGCCCCAGCATTTT. Residues: CASSSLLGDQPQHF. The full variable domain, its missing parts supplied by reference TRBV5-8 and TRBJ1-5, is EAGVTQSPTHLIKTRGQQATLRCSPISGHTSVYWYQQALGLGLQFLLWYDEGEERNRGNFPPRFSGRQFPNYSSELNVNALELEDSALYLCASSSLLGDQPQHFGDGTRLSIL.

The chain recombines TRBV7-9 with TRBJ1-4; D is unclear. Germline CDR1 and CDR2: SEHNR and FQNEAQ (reference sequence). Trimming shortened V by 5 bases and J by 6 bases, and 13 bases separated the two germline ends. The CDR3 covers 14 residues. CDR3 DNA sequence: TGTGCCAGCAGCCCCGGAGGCGGCGATGAAAAACTGTTTTTT. The encoded protein is CASSPGGGDEKLFF.

This chain connects TRBV7-8 to TRBJ1-1; possible D gene TRBD1, 5 bases. V was pared by 2 bases and J by 3 bases, with 10 bases between. This CDR3 region has 14 residues. Germline V gene data show CDR1 as SGHVS and CDR2 as FQNEAQ. CDR3 bases: TGTGCCAGCAGCTTAATTAGGGGTGACACTGAAGCTTTCTTT. It encodes CASSLIRGDTEAFF. The full variable domain, in which reference TRBV7-8 and TRBJ1-1 provide the parts outside the CDR3, is GAGVSQSPRYKVAKRGQDVALRCDPISGHVSLFWYQQALGQGPEFLTYFQNEAQLDKSGLPSDRFFAERPEGSVSTLKIQRTQQEDSAVYLCASSLIRGDTEAFFGQGTRLTVV.